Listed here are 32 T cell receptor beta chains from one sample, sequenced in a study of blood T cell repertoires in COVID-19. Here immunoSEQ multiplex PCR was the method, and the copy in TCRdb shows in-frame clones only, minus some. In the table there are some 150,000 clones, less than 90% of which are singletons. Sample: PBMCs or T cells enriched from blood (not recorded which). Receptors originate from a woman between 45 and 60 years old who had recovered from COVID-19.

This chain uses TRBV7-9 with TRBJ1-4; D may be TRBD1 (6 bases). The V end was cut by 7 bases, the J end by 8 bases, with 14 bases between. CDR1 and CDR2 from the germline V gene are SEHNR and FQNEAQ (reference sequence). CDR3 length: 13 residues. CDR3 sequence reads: CASTRGQKEKLFF. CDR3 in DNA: TGTGCCAGCACCAGAGGACAGAAGGAAAAACTGTTTTTT.

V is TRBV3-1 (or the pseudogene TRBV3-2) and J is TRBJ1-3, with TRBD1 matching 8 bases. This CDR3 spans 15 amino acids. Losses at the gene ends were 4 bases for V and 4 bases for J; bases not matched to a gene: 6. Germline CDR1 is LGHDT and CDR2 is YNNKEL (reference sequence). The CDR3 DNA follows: TGTGCCAGCAGCCTTTCACAGGGGGGAGGAAACACCATATATTTT. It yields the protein CASSLSQGGGNTIYF.

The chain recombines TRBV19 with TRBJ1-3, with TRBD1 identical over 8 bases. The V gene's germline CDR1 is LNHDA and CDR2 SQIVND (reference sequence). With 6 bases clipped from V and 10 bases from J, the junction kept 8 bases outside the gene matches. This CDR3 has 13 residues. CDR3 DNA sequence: TGTGCCAGTAGACCCAGGGGGCCAAGTACCATATATTTT. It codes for CASRPRGPSTIYF.

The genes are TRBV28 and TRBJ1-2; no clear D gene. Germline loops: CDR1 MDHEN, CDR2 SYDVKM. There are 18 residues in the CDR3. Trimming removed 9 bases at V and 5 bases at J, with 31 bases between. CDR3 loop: CASDKSWPKPTELYGYTF. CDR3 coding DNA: TGTGCCAGTGACAAATCATGGCCAAAACCTACGGAATTATATGGCTACACCTTC.

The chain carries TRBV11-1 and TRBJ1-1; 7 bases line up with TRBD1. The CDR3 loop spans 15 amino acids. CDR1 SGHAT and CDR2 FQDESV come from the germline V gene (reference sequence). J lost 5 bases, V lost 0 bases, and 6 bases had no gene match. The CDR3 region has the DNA TGTGCCAGCAGCTTAGCAGGGGGCATGGAAACTGAAGCTTTCTTT. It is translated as CASSLAGGMETEAFF.

The CDR3 sequence: CASTGGGGYGYTF. CDR3 nucleotide sequence: TGTGCCAGCACAGGGGGAGGAGGCTATGGCTACACCTTC. The chain is built from TRBV2 and TRBJ1-2; 7 bases are a match to TRBD1. The CDR3 covers 13 residues. CDR1 and CDR2 from the germline V gene are SNHLY and FYNNEI. V lost 7 bases to trimming and J lost 4 bases; unmatched junction nucleotides: 6.

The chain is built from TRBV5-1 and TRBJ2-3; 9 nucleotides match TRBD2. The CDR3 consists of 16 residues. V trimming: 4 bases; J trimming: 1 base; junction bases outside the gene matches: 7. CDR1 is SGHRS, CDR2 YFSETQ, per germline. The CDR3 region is CASSGGLAIRTDTQYF. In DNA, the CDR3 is TGCGCCAGCAGCGGGGGACTAGCTATACGCACAGATACGCAGTATTTT.

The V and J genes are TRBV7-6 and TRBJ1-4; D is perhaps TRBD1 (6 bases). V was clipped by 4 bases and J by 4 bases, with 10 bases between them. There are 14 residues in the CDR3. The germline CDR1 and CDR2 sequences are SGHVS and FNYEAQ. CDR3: CASSSTGRNEKLFF. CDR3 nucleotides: TGTGCCAGCAGCTCTACAGGGCGTAATGAAAAACTGTTTTTT.

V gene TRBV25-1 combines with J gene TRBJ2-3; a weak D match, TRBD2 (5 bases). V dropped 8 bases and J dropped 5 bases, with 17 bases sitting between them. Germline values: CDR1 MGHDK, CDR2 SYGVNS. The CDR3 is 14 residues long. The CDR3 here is CASGVRGPGDTQYF. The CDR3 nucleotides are TGTGCCAGCGGGGTTCGAGGGCCTGGAGATACGCAGTATTTT.

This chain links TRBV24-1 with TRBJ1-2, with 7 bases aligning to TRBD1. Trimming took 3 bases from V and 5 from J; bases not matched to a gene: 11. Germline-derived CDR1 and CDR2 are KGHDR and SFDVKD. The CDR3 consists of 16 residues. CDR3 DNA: TGTGCCACCAGTGATCCATGGGGCACAGGGGTGTATGGCTACACCTTC. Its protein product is CATSDPWGTGVYGYTF.

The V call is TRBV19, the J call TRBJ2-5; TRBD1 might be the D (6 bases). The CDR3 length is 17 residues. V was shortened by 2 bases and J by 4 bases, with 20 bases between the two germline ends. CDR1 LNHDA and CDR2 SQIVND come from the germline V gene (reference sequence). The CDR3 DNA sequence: TGTGCCAGTAGTATAACAGGGTATGGGGCTGTAGGAGAGACCCAGTACTTC. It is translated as CASSITGYGAVGETQYF. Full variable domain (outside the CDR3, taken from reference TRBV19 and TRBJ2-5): DGGITQSPKYLFRKEGQNVTLSCEQNLNHDAMYWYRQDPGQGLRLIYYSQIVNDFQKGDIAEGYSVSREKKESFPLTVTSAQKNPTAFYLCASSITGYGAVGETQYFGPGTRLLVL.

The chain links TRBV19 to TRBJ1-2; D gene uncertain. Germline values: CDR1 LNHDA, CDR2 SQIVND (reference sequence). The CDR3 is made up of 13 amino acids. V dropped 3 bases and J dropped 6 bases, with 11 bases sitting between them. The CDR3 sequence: CASSMEGADGYTF. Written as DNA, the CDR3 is TGTGCCAGTAGTATGGAGGGAGCGGATGGCTACACCTTC.

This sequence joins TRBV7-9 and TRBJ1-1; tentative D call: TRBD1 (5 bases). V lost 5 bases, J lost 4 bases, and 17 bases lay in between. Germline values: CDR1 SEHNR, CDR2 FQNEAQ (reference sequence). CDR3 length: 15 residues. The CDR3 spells CASSLRPGISTEAFF. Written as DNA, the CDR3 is TGTGCCAGCAGCCTCCGGCCAGGGATTTCCACTGAAGCTTTCTTT.

DNA of the CDR3: TGTGCCAGCAGCTTAGTGGTGGCCACTGAAGCTTTCTTT. Its translation: CASSLVVATEAFF. V gene TRBV7-8 combines with J gene TRBJ1-1; no reliable D call. The V gene's germline CDR1 is SGHVS and CDR2 FQNEAQ. This CDR3 region has 13 residues. Trimming took 1 base from V and 4 from J, leaving 7 bases between them. Using reference TRBV7-8 and TRBJ1-1 for the parts outside the CDR3, the full variable domain is GAGVSQSPRYKVAKRGQDVALRCDPISGHVSLFWYQQALGQGPEFLTYFQNEAQLDKSGLPSDRFFAERPEGSVSTLKIQRTQQEDSAVYLCASSLVVATEAFFGQGTRLTVV.

CDR3 in DNA: TGCGCCAGCAGCCTGGGACAGGGGGTTTTAAACACTGAAGCTTTCTTT. It yields the protein CASSLGQGVLNTEAFF. The chain carries TRBV5-1 and TRBJ1-1; 11 nucleotides match TRBD1. V was clipped by 4 bases and J by 2 bases; unmatched bases: 7. Per germline, CDR1 SGHRS and CDR2 YFSETQ. CDR3 length: 16 residues.

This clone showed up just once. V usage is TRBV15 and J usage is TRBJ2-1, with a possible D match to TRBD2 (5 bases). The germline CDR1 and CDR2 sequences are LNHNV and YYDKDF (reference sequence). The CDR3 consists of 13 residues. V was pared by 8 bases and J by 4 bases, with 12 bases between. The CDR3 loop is CATRPRAYNEQFF. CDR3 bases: TGTGCCACCCGCCCGCGGGCATACAATGAGCAGTTCTTC.

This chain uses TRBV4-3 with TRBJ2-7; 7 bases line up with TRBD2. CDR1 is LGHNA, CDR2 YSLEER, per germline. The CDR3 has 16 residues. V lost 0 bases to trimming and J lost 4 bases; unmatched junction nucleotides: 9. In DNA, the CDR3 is TGCGCCAGCAGCCAAGATCTTTGCGGGGGATTGTACGAGCAGTACGTC. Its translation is CASSQDLCGGLYEQYV.

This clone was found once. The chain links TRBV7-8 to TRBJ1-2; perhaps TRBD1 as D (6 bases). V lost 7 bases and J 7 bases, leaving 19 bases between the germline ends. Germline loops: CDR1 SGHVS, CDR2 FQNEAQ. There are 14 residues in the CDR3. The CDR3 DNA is TGTGCCAGCAAAGCGGACAGCGTAGTAGGTGGCTACACCTTC. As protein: CASKADSVVGGYTF.

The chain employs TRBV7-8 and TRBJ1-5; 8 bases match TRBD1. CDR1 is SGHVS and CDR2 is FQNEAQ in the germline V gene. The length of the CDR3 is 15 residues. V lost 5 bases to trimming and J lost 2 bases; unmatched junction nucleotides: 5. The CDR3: CASSRDRGGNQPQHF. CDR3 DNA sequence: TGTGCCAGCAGCAGAGACAGGGGAGGCAATCAGCCCCAGCATTTT.

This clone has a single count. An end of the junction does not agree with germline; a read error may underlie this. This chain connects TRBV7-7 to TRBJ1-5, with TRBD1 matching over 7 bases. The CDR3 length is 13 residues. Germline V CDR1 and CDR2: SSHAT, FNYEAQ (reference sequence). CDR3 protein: CASSQGEHQPQHF. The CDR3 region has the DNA TGTGCTAGCAGCCAGGGGGAGCATCAGCCCCAGCATTTT. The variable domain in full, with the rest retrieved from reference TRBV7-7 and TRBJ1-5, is GAGVSQSPRYKVTKRGQDVTLRCDPISSHATLYWYQQALGQGPEFLTYFNYEAQPDKSGLPSDRFSAERPEGSISTLTIQRTEQRDSAMYRCASSQGEHQPQHFGDGTRLSIL.

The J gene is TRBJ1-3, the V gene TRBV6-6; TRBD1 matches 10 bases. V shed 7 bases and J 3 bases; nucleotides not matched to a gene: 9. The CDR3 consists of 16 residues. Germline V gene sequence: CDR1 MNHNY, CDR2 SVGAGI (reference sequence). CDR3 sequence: CASTQRDRGLGNTIYF. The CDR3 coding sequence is TGTGCCAGCACTCAGAGGGACAGGGGACTTGGAAACACCATATATTTT.

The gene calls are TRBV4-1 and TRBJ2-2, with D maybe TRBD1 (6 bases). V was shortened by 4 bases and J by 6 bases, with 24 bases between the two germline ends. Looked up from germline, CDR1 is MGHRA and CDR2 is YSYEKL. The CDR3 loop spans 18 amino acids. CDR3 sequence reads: CASSLSSPGHEEAGELFF. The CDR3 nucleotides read TGCGCCAGCAGCCTCTCCTCCCCGGGACATGAGGAGGCCGGGGAGCTGTTTTTT.

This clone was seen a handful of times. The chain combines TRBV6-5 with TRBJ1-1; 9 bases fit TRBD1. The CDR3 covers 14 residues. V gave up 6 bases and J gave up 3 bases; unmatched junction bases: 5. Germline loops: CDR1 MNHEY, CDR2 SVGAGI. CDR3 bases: TGTGCCAGCAGGGACAGGGGTGGCGACACTGAAGCTTTCTTT. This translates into CASRDRGGDTEAFF.

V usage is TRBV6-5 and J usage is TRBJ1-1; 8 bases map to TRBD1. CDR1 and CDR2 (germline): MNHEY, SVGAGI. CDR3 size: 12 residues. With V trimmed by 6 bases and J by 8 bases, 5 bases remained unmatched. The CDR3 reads CASRHGTGEAFF. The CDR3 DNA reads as TGTGCCAGCAGACATGGGACAGGAGAAGCTTTCTTT.

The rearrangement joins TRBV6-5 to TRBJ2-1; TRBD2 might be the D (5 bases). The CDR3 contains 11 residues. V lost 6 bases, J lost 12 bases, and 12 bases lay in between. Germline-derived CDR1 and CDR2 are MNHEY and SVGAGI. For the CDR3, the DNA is TGTGCCAGCAGCGCGCTCGCGGGGCAGTTCTTC. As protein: CASSALAGQFF.

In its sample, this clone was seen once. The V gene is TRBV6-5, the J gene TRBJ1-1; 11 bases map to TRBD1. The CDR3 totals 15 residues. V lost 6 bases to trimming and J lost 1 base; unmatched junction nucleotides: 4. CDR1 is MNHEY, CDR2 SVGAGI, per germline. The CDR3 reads CASSAGTGGNTEAFF. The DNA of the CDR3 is TGTGCCAGCAGCGCCGGGACAGGGGGGAACACTGAAGCTTTCTTT.

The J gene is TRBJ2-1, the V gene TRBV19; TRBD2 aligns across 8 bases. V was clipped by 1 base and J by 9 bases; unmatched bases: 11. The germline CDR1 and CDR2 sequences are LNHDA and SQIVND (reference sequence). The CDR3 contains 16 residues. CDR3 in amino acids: CASSIAAGGTPGEQFF. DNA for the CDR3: TGTGCCAGTAGTATAGCCGCGGGGGGTACCCCGGGTGAGCAGTTCTTC.

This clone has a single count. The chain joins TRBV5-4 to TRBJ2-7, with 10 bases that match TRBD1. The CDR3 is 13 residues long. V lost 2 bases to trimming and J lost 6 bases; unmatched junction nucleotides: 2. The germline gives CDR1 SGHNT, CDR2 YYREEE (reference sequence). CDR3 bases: TGTGCCAGCAGCTTTGGACAGGGGGGCGAGCAGTACGTC. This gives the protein CASSFGQGGEQYV.

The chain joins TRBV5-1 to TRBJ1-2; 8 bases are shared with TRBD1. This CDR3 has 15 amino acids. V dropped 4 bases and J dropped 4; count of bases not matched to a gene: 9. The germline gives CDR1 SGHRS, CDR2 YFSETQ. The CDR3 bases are TGCGCCAGCAGCAAAGGGACAGGCCCTAGCTATGGCTACACCTTC. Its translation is CASSKGTGPSYGYTF.

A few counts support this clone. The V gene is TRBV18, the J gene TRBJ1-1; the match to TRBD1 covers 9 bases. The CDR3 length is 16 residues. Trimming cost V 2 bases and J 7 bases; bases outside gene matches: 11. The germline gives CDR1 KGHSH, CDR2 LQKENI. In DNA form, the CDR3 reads TGTGCCAGCTCACCAGGTGCGGACAGGGGCTTATTTGAAGCTTTCTTT. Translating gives CASSPGADRGLFEAFF.

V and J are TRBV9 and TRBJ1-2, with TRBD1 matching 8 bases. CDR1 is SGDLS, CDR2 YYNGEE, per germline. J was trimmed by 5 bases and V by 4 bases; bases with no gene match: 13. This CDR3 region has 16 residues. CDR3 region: CASSQTGQGRMYGYTF. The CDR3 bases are TGTGCCAGCAGCCAGACTGGACAGGGAAGAATGTATGGCTACACCTTC.

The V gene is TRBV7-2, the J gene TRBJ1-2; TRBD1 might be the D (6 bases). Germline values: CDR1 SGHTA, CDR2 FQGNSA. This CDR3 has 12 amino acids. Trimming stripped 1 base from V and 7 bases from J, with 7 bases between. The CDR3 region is CASSLGTAGYTF. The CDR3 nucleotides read TGTGCCAGCAGCTTAGGGACAGCTGGCTACACCTTC.